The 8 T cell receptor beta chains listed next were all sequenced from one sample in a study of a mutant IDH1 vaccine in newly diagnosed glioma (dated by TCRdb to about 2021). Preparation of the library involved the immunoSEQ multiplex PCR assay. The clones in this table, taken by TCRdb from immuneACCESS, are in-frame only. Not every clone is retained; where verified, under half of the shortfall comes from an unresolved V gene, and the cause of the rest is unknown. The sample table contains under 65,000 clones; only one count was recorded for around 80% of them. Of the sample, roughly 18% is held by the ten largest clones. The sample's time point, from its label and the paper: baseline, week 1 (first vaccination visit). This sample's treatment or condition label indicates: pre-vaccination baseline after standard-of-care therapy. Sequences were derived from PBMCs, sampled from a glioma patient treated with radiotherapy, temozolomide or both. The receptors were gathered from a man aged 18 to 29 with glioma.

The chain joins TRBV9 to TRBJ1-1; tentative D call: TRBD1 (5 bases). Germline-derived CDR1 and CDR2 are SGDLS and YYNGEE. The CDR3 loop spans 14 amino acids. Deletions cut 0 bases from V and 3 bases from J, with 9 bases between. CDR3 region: CASSVVGRDTEAFF. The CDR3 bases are TGTGCCAGCAGCGTAGTAGGCAGGGACACTGAAGCTTTCTTT.

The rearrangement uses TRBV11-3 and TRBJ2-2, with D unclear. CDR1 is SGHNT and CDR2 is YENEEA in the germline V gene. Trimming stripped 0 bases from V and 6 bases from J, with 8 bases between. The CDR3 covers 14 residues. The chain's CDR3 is CASSLDRPPGELFF. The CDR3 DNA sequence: TGTGCCAGCAGCTTAGATAGGCCTCCCGGGGAGCTGTTTTTT.

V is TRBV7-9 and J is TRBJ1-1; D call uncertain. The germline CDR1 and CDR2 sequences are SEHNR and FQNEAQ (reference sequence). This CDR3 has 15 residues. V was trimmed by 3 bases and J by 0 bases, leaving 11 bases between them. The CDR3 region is CASSFGRVMNTEAFF. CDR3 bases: TGTGCCAGCAGCTTCGGCCGGGTAATGAACACTGAAGCTTTCTTT.

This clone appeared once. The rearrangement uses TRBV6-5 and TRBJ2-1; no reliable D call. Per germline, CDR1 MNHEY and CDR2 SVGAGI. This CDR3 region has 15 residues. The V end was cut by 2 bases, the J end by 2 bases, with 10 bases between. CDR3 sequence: CASSYGQAAYNEQFF. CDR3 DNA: TGTGCCAGCAGTTACGGGCAGGCGGCCTACAATGAGCAGTTCTTC.

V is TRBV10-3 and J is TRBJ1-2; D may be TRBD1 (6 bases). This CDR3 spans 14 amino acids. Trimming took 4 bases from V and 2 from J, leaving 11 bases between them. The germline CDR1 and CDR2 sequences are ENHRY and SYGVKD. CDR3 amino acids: CAISAFGQNYGYTF. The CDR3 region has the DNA TGTGCCATCAGTGCCTTTGGACAGAACTATGGCTACACCTTC.

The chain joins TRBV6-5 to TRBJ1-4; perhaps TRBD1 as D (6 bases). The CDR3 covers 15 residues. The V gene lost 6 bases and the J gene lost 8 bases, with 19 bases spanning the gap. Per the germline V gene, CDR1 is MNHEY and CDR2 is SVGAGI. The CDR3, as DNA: TGTGCCAGCAGCTCCTTCCAGGGGATAGGCGAAAAACTGTTTTTT. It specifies CASSSFQGIGEKLFF.

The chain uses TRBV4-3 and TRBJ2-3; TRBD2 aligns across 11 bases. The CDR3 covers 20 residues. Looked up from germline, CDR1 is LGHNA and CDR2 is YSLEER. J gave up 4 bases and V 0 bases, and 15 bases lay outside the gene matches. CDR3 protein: CASSQDGASGRLKRPDTQYF. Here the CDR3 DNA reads TGCGCCAGCAGCCAAGATGGAGCTAGCGGGAGGCTCAAGCGGCCAGATACGCAGTATTTT.

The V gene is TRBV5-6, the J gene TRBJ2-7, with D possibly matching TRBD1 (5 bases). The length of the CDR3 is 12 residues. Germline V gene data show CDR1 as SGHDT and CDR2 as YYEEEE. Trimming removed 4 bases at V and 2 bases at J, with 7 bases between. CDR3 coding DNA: TGTGCCAGCAGCACGACAGCCTACGAGCAGTACTTC. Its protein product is CASSTTAYEQYF. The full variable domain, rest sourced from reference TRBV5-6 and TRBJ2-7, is DAGVTQSPTHLIKTRGQQVTLRCSPKSGHDTVSWYQQALGQGPQFIFQYYEEEERQRGNFPDRFSGHQFPNYSSELNVNALLLGDSALYLCASSTTAYEQYFGPGTRLTVT.